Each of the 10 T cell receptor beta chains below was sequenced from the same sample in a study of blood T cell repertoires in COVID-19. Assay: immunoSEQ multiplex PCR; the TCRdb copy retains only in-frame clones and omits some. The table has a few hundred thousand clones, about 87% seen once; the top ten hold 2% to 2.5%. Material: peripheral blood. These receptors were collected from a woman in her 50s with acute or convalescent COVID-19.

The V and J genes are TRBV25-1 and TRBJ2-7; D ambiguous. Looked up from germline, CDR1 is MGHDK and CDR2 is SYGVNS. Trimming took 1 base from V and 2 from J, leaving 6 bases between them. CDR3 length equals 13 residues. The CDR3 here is CASSESDTYEQYF. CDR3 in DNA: TGTGCCAGCAGTGAATCAGATACCTACGAGCAGTACTTC.

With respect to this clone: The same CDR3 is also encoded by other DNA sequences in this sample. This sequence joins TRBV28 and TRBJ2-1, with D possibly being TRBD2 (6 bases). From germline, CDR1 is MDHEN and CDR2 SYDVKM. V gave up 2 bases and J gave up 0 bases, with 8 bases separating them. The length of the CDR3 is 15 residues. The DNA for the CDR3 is TGTGCCAGCAGTTTAAGCGGGCTCTCCTACAATGAGCAGTTCTTC. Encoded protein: CASSLSGLSYNEQFF.

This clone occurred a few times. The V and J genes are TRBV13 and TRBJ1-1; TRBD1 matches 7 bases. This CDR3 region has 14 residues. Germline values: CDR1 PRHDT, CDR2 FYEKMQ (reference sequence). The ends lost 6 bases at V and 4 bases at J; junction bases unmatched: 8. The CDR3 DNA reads TGTGCCAGCAGTTTGGACAGGCGGGGCACTGAAGCTTTCTTT. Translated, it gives CASSLDRRGTEAFF.

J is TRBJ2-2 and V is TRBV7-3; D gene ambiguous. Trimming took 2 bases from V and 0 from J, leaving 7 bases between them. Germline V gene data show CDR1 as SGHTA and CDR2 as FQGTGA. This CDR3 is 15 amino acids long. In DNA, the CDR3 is TGTGCCAGCAGCTTAGGGCCCCCGAACACCGGGGAGCTGTTTTTT. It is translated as CASSLGPPNTGELFF.

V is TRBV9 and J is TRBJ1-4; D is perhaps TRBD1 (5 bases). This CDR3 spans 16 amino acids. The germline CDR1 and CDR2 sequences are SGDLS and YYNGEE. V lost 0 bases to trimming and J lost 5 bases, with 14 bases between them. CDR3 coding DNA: TGTGCCAGCAGCGTAGCTATGGTTTCAGGGAATGAAAAACTGTTTTTT. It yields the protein CASSVAMVSGNEKLFF.

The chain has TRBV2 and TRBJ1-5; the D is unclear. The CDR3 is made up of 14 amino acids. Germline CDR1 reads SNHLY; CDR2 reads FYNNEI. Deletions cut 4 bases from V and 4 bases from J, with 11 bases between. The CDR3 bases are TGTGCCAGCAGTGTATTAAATCGGAATCAGCCCCAGCATTTT. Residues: CASSVLNRNQPQHF.

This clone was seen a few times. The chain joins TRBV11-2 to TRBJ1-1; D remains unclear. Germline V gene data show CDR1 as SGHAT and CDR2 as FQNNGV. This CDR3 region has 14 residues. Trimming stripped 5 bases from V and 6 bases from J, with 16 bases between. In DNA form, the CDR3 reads TGTGCCAGCAGCCCTCGGGGTGGGGATGCTGAAGCTTTCTTT. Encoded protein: CASSPRGGDAEAFF.

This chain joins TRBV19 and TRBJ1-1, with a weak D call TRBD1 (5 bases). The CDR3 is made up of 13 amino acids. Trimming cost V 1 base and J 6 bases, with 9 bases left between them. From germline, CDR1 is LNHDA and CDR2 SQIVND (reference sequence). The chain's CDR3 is CASSIVAGAEAFF. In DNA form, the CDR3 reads TGTGCCAGTAGTATAGTTGCGGGGGCTGAAGCTTTCTTT.

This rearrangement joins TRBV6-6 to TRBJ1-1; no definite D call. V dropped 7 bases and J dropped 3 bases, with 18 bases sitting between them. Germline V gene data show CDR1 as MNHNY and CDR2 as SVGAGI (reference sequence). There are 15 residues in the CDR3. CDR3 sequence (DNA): TGTGCCAGCATGGCGGGGATCGGAGGGCACACTGAAGCTTTCTTT. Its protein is CASMAGIGGHTEAFF.

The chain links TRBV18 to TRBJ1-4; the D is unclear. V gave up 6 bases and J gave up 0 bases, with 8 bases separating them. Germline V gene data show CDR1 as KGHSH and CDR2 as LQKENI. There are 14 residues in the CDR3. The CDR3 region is CASSPRSTNEKLFF. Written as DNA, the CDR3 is TGTGCCAGCTCGCCTAGATCAACTAATGAAAAACTGTTTTTT.